The 2 T cell receptor beta chains reported below all come from one sample, sequenced in a study of shared clonotypes between healthy human individuals. Measured with immunoSEQ multiplex PCR; TCRdb has only the in-frame clones, and not every one. The repertoire consists of around 700,000 clones, with around four fifths occurring once and the leading ten covering around 1.8%. Sequencing used memory CD4+ T cells sorted from blood. As for subset: CD45RA-negative fraction. Receptor source: a woman between 25 and 40 years old in good health.

This rearrangement joins TRBV9 to TRBJ2-4; 8 bases line up with TRBD1. The V segment lost 1 base and the J segment 6 bases; nucleotides outside the gene matches: 15. Germline CDR1 SGDLS, CDR2 YYNGEE. This CDR3 contains 18 residues. This chain's CDR3 is CASSVSTGGSAFSNIQYF. Here the CDR3 DNA reads TGTGCCAGCAGCGTAAGCACAGGGGGGAGTGCCTTCTCAAACATTCAGTACTTC.

The rearrangement joins TRBV6-1 to TRBJ1-1, with a tentative D call TRBD1 (5 bases). CDR1 is MNHNS, CDR2 SASEGT, per germline. The length of the CDR3 is 12 residues. The V end was cut by 9 bases, the J end by 6 bases, with 14 bases between. CDR3 loop: CASPTGISEAFF. CDR3 DNA sequence: TGTGCCAGTCCAACAGGAATCTCTGAAGCTTTCTTT.